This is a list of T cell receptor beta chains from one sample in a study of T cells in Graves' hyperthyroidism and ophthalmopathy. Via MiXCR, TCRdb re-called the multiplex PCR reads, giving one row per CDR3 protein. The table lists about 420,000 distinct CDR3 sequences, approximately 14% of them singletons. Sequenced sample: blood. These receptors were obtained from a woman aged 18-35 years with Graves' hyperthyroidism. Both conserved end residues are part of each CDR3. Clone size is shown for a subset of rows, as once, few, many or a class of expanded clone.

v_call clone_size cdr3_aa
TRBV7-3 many CASSLRGVGDTEAFF
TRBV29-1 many CSVEEAGEAYEQYF
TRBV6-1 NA CASSPLAGGYGANVLTF
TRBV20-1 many CSARLFLAGGTDTQYF
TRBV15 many CATSPGRAGEETQYF
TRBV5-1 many CASSAIQGRNTEAFF
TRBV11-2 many CASSLSPDSPLHF
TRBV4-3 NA CASSQDQGANVLTF
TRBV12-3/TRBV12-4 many CASSDSEGYYEQYF
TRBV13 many CASSSRTGENTEAFF
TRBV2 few CASSETDAFNQPQHF
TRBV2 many CASSEPRNNQPQHF
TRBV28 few CATGTTHEKLFF
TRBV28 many CASSPSQGEQFF
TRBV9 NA CASSVGTGGEQYF
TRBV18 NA CASSPGTGSYGNTIYF
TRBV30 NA CAWSGRGAGTEQYF
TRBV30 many CAWGIPPNTGELFF
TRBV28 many CASSLRDRELDEQFF
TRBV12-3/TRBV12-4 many CASRAGTTNEQFF
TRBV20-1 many CSARDLVQGAFSEQFF
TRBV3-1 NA CASRPLQNTGELFF